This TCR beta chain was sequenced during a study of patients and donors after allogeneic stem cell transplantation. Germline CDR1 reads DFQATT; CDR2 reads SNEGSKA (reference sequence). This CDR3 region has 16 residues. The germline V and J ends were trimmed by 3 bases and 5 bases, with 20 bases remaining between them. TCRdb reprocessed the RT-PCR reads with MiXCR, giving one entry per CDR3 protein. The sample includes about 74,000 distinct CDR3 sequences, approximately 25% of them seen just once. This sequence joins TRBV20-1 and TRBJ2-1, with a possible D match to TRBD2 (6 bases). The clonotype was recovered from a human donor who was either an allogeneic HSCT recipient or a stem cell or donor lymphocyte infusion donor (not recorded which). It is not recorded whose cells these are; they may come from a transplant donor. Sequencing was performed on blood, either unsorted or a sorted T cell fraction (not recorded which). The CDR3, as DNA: TGCAGTGCTAGTGCAGTGTGGGGGGTTACCCACAATGAGCAGTTCTTC. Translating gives CSASAVWGVTHNEQFF.